Presented here are 29 T cell receptor beta chains from one specimen sequenced in a study of T cells in Graves' hyperthyroidism and ophthalmopathy. What was amplified from RNA transcripts were TCR beta CDR3 regions. Carried out on the TCR CDR3, a first-round RT-PCR used the HTBI primer set. TCRdb fed the multiplex PCR reads into MiXCR, producing one record per CDR3 protein. The sample has 270,000 or so distinct CDR3 sequences, over 12% seen once. Sequencing input: blood. All receptors come from a woman between 45 and 65 years old with Graves' hyperthyroidism that later progressed to Graves' ophthalmopathy.

This clonotype was recorded a few times. This CDR3 is CASRSRNTEAFF. CDR3 sequence (DNA): TGTGCCAGCAGGAGCCGGAACACTGAAGCTTTCTTT. The gene calls are TRBV6-1 and TRBJ1-1; D ambiguous. This CDR3 comprises 12 residues. Germline V lookup: CDR1 MNHNS, CDR2 SASEGT. Trimming removed 6 bases from V and 1 base from J, with 6 bases in between.

This clonotype was picked up one time. The chain links TRBV20-1 to TRBJ1-1; the D is unclear. Germline assignment: CDR1 DFQATT and CDR2 SNEGSKA (reference sequence). The CDR3 length is 16 residues. Trimming stripped 3 bases from V and 1 base from J, with 18 bases between. CDR3 DNA sequence: TGCAGTGCTAGTGGATACGGGGTATCGAGGAACACTGAAGCTTTCTTT. Translating gives CSASGYGVSRNTEAFF.

This clonotype was picked up many times. The chain joins TRBV11-2 to TRBJ1-1, with D hard to call. With 2 bases removed from V and 0 bases from J, the gap between germline ends came to 7 bases. Germline lookup yields CDR1 SGHAT and CDR2 FQNNGV. CDR3 length equals 14 residues. The CDR3: CASSLQPMNTEAFF. CDR3 coding DNA: TGTGCCAGCAGCTTACAGCCCATGAACACTGAAGCTTTCTTT.

The chain employs TRBV24-1 and TRBJ2-1, with a possible D match to TRBD2 (6 bases). The V end lost 4 bases, the J end lost 0 bases, and 18 bases lay between the germline ends. Looked up from germline, CDR1 is KGHDR and CDR2 is SFDVKD. The CDR3 loop spans 18 amino acids. The chain's CDR3 is CATSDPTKDGSSYNEQFF. CDR3 nucleotides: TGTGCCACCAGTGACCCCACGAAGGACGGGAGCTCCTACAATGAGCAGTTCTTC.

This clonotype has a count of ten or more. The chain couples TRBV28 to TRBJ2-1; D might be TRBD1 or TRBD2, each matching 5 bases. This CDR3 contains 15 residues. CDR1 and CDR2 (germline): MDHEN, SYDVKM. The V gene lost 7 bases and the J gene lost 1 base, with 14 bases spanning the gap. The CDR3 nucleotides read TGTGCCAGCACGCTCGGGACGCTATCCTACAATGAGCAGTTCTTC. Translation gives CASTLGTLSYNEQFF.

This clonotype was seen at least ten times. The chain carries TRBV28 and TRBJ1-6; D remains ambiguous. The CDR3 is 14 residues long. V lost 6 bases to trimming and J lost 7 bases, with 13 bases between them. CDR1 is MDHEN and CDR2 is SYDVKM in the germline V gene. CDR3 in DNA: TGTGCCAGCAGAACCTCCTCGACAAATTCACCCCTCCACTTT. It is translated as CASRTSSTNSPLHF.

This clonotype was found once. This chain uses TRBV7-6 with TRBJ1-2; possible D gene TRBD1, 6 bases. The CDR3 has 13 residues. V lost 6 bases to trimming and J lost 8 bases, with 16 bases between them. In germline, CDR1 is SGHVS, CDR2 FNYEAQ. CDR3 nucleotides: TGTGCCAGCAGTGAATTTGACAGGCCGGGCTACACCTTC. Translated: CASSEFDRPGYTF. Looking up the rest from reference TRBV7-6 and TRBJ1-2 gives the full variable domain: GAGVSQSPRYKVTKRGQDVALRCDPISGHVSLYWYRQALGQGPEFLTYFNYEAQQDKSGLPNDRFSAERPEGSISTLTIQRTEQRDSAMYRCASSEFDRPGYTFGSGTRLTVV.

The V gene is TRBV6-5, the J gene TRBJ2-7; perhaps TRBD1 as D (5 bases). The CDR3 has 14 residues. V dropped 5 bases and J dropped 5 bases, with 16 bases sitting between them. Germline CDR1 MNHEY, CDR2 SVGAGI. The CDR3 nucleotides read TGTGCCAGCAGTCGAGGACATGAGCCAGACGAGCAGTACTTC. Translation: CASSRGHEPDEQYF.

This clonotype has ten or more counts. This chain uses TRBV6-1 with TRBJ2-1; TRBD2 aligns across 7 bases. V lost 4 bases, J lost 0 bases, and 3 bases stayed unmatched. This CDR3 is built from 15 residues. CDR1 is MNHNS and CDR2 is SASEGT in the germline V gene. In nucleotides, the CDR3 is TGTGCCAGCAGTGTCCGCGGGAGCTCCTACAATGAGCAGTTCTTC. Its protein product is CASSVRGSSYNEQFF.

This clonotype has a count of ten or more. This chain connects TRBV7-2 to TRBJ2-4, with TRBD2 matching 10 bases. The V segment lost 8 bases and the J segment 9 bases; nucleotides outside the gene matches: 13. CDR3 length: 15 residues. Germline CDR1 and CDR2: SGHTA and FQGNSA. CDR3 loop: CASRGSGRAAGIQYF. The CDR3 DNA reads as TGTGCCAGCCGCGGGAGCGGGAGGGCCGCGGGCATTCAGTACTTC.

This clonotype was seen a single time. A much larger clone is a single base away; this may be a read error. The rearrangement links TRBV28 to TRBJ1-3, with D perhaps matching TRBD1 (6 bases). The V and J ends lost 10 bases and 8 bases respectively, with 21 bases between them. The CDR3 is 14 residues long. Germline assignment: CDR1 MDHEN and CDR2 SYDVKM. The CDR3 sequence: CAIAGRDNRDTIYF. The CDR3 bases are TGTGCCATCGCCGGGAGGGACAACCGAGACACCATATATTTT.

This clonotype has a handful of counts. The chain employs TRBV28 and TRBJ2-1; D remains unclear. Germline CDR1 reads MDHEN; CDR2 reads SYDVKM. The CDR3 runs 12 residues. Between the trimmed V and J ends, which lost 1 base and 14 bases, there was a span of 12 bases. CDR3 coding DNA: TGTGCCAGCAGTTTATATAGACGGGCGGAGTTCTTC. Translation: CASSLYRRAEFF. The whole variable domain, filled in from reference TRBV28 and TRBJ2-1, reads DVKVTQSSRYLVKRTGEKVFLECVQDMDHENMFWYRQDPGLGLRLIYFSYDVKMKEKGDIPEGYSVSREKKERFSLILESASTNQTSMYLCASSLYRRAEFFGPGTRLTVL.

V is TRBV28 and J is TRBJ2-1; D is ambiguous. The CDR3 totals 13 residues. Trimming removed 7 bases from V and 4 bases from J, with 11 bases in between. Germline V gene data show CDR1 as MDHEN and CDR2 as SYDVKM. The CDR3 region is CASIPGPYNEQFF. In DNA form, the CDR3 reads TGTGCCAGCATCCCGGGCCCTTACAATGAGCAGTTCTTC.

CDR3: CASSYRDRVPDTQYF. CDR3 DNA: TGTGCCAGCAGTTACCGGGACAGGGTACCAGATACGCAGTATTTT. J is TRBJ2-3 and V is TRBV5-4; 9 bases are a match to TRBD1. CDR1 is SGHNT and CDR2 is YYREEE in the germline V gene (reference sequence). The V segment lost 5 bases and the J segment 4 bases; nucleotides outside the gene matches: 8. The CDR3 is made up of 15 amino acids.

The sample holds many counts of this clonotype. Written as DNA, the CDR3 is TGTGCCAGCTCCGGACAGCGCTATGGCTACACCTTC. The encoded protein is CASSGQRYGYTF. The chain recombines TRBV2 with TRBJ1-2, with a possible D match to TRBD1 (6 bases). The CDR3 is 12 residues long. V was clipped by 8 bases and J by 4 bases, with 11 bases between them. The germline CDR1 and CDR2 sequences are SNHLY and FYNNEI.

The gene calls are TRBV5-4 and TRBJ1-3; D gene ambiguous. Germline loops: CDR1 SGHNT, CDR2 YYREEE (reference sequence). Trimming pared 0 bases from V and 4 bases from J, leaving 8 bases between. The CDR3 has 14 residues. The CDR3, as DNA: TGTGCCAGCAGCTTGGCGGTAGAAGGAAACACCATATATTTT. This encodes CASSLAVEGNTIYF.

There are many counts of this clonotype. V is TRBV12-3 or TRBV12-4 and J is TRBJ1-3; D unresolved. CDR3 length equals 11 residues. V was cut by 6 bases and J by 10 bases, with 10 bases left in between. CDR3 amino acids: CASSTINTIYF. In DNA form, the CDR3 reads TGTGCCAGCAGCACCATAAATACCATATATTTT.

In this sample, this clonotype turned up many times. The rearrangement uses TRBV18 and TRBJ2-1; possible D gene TRBD2, 5 bases. The CDR3 runs 15 residues. Germline-derived CDR1 and CDR2 are KGHSH and LQKENI. Trimming took 6 bases from V and 4 from J, leaving 16 bases between them. The CDR3: CASSPIVEDYNEQFF. The CDR3 DNA reads TGTGCCAGCTCCCCCATTGTGGAGGATTACAATGAGCAGTTCTTC.

This clonotype was detected ten times or more. The chain links TRBV7-9 to TRBJ2-1; tentatively, D is TRBD1 or TRBD2 (5 bases each). The V gene's germline CDR1 is SEHNR and CDR2 FQNEAQ (reference sequence). V was trimmed by 6 bases and J by 10 bases, leaving 10 bases between them. This CDR3 is 11 amino acids long. The CDR3 bases are TGTGCCAGCAGTCCCGGGACCGAGCAGTTCTTC. This gives the protein CASSPGTEQFF.

As regards this clonotype: With a much larger clone just one base away, this may be a read error. This chain joins TRBV27 and TRBJ1-2; 10 bases line up with TRBD1. The CDR3 contains 15 residues. CDR1 is MNHEY and CDR2 is SMNVEV in the germline V gene (reference sequence). The CDR3: CASSLLDRGNCGYTF. CDR3 nucleotide sequence: TGTGCCAGCAGTCTCCTGGACAGGGGGAACTGTGGCTACACCTTC.

This clonotype was recorded many times. J is TRBJ1-4 and V is TRBV2; 7 bases match TRBD1. The CDR3 covers 14 residues. V lost 6 bases and J lost 7; bases outside the gene matches: 8. Per germline, CDR1 SNHLY and CDR2 FYNNEI. CDR3 residues: CASRRDSNFEKLFF. The CDR3 DNA sequence: TGTGCCAGCAGGAGGGACAGCAACTTTGAAAAACTGTTTTTT.

This clonotype appeared many times. The chain carries TRBV20-1 and TRBJ2-2; D is uncertain. Between the trimmed V and J ends, which lost 6 bases and 4 bases, there was a span of 12 bases. CDR3 length: 13 residues. The germline CDR1 and CDR2 sequences are DFQATT and SNEGSKA (reference sequence). CDR3 nucleotide sequence: TGCAGTGCGAGCGCGGACGCCACCGGGGAGCTGTTTTTT. Translated, it gives CSASADATGELFF.

This clonotype appeared many times. This chain uses TRBV28 with TRBJ2-2, with D possibly TRBD1 on 6 matching bases. The CDR3 has 16 residues. Germline loops: CDR1 MDHEN, CDR2 SYDVKM. The V end lost 8 bases, the J end lost 2 bases, and 18 bases lay between the germline ends. The CDR3 sequence is CASLRAWTANTGELFF. Here the CDR3 DNA reads TGTGCCAGCTTAAGGGCTTGGACAGCCAACACCGGGGAGCTGTTTTTT.

This clonotype was seen at least ten times. This chain connects TRBV12-3 or TRBV12-4 to TRBJ1-1; D unclear. V dropped 6 bases and J dropped 1 base, with 9 bases sitting between them. The CDR3 consists of 13 residues. CDR3 residues: CASRSRENTEAFF. CDR3 nucleotides: TGTGCCAGCAGAAGCAGAGAGAACACTGAAGCTTTCTTT.

This clonotype was seen at least ten times. The chain carries TRBV2 and TRBJ2-1; D gene unclear. The germline V and J ends were trimmed by 5 bases and 4 bases, with 6 bases remaining between them. Germline V lookup: CDR1 SNHLY, CDR2 FYNNEI. This CDR3 spans 12 amino acids. The DNA of the CDR3 is TGTGCCAGCAGTAGTGGATACAATGAGCAGTTCTTC. Protein sequence: CASSSGYNEQFF. Supplemented by reference TRBV2 and TRBJ2-1, the full variable domain reads EPEVTQTPSHQVTQMGQEVILRCVPISNHLYFYWYRQILGQKVEFLVSFYNNEISEKSEIFDDQFSVERPDGSNFTLKIRSTKLEDSAMYFCASSSGYNEQFFGPGTRLTVL.

This clonotype was seen many times. The chain employs TRBV12-3 or TRBV12-4 and TRBJ1-2; unclear D gene. The germline V and J ends were trimmed by 7 bases and 0 bases, with 18 bases remaining between them. The CDR3 consists of 16 residues. CDR3 sequence: CASKFGLPISNYGYTF. The DNA for the CDR3 is TGTGCCAGCAAATTTGGGTTACCGATTTCTAACTATGGCTACACCTTC.

This clonotype was detected many times. The chain combines TRBV28 with TRBJ1-1; D is unclear. Germline V gene lookup returns CDR1 MDHEN and CDR2 SYDVKM. CDR3 length equals 12 residues. The V gene lost 2 bases and the J gene lost 7 bases, with 8 bases spanning the gap. The CDR3, as DNA: TGTGCCAGCAGTTTACCCAGCCGTGAAGCTTTCTTT. Residues: CASSLPSREAFF.

About this clonotype: A junction end diverges from the germline sequence, so it may reflect a read error. The V and J genes are TRBV28 and TRBJ1-2; the D gene is possibly TRBD1 (5 bases). The CDR3 has 15 residues. The germline V gene encodes CDR1 MDHEN and CDR2 SYDVKM. CDR3 nucleotide sequence: TGTGCCAGCAGTTCCCCGGGACGCCTAAACTACGGCTACACCTTC. Amino acids: CASSSPGRLNYGYTF.

The table lists this clonotype with a few counts. The chain combines TRBV27 with TRBJ2-1; no clear D gene. Germline CDR1 and CDR2: MNHEY and SMNVEV (reference sequence). The CDR3 is made up of 16 amino acids. The germline V and J ends were trimmed by 0 bases and 3 bases, with 12 bases remaining between them. DNA for the CDR3: TGTGCCAGCAGTTTATCCCGAAACAGAGTCTACAATGAGCAGTTCTTC. Encoded protein: CASSLSRNRVYNEQFF.